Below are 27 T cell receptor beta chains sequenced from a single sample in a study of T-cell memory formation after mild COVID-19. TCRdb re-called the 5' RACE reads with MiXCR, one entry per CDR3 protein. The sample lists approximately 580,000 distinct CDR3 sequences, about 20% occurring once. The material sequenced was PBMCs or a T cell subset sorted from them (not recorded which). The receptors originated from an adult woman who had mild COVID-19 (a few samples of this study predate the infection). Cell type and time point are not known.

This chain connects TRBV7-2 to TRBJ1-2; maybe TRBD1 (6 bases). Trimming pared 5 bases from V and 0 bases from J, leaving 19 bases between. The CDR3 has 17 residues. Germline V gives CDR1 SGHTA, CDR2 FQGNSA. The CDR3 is CASSPTHGGGPNYGYTF. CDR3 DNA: TGTGCCAGCAGCCCAACGCATGGGGGGGGCCCTAACTATGGCTACACCTTC.

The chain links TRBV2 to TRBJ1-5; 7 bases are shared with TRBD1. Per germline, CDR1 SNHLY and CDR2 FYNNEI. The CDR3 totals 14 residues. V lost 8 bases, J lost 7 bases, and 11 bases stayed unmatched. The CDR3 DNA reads TGTGCCAGCGAGACAGGGCCCGGGGCGCAGCCCCAGCATTTT. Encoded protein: CASETGPGAQPQHF.

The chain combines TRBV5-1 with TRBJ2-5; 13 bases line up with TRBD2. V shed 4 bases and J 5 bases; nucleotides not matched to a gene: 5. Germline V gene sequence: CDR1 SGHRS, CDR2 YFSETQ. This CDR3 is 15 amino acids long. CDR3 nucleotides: TGCGCCAGCAGCGGGACTAGCGGGGTGCGGGAGACCCAGTACTTC. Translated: CASSGTSGVRETQYF.

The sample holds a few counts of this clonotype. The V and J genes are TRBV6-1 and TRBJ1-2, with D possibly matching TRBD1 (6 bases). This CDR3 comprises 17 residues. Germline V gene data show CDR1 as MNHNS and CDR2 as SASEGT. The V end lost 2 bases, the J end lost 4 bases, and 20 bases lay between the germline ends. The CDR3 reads CASSETGADWGPYGYTF. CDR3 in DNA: TGTGCCAGCAGTGAAACGGGGGCTGATTGGGGACCCTATGGCTACACCTTC.

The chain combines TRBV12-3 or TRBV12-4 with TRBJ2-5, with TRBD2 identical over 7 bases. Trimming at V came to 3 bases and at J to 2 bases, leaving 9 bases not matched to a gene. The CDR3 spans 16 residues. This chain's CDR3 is CASSFLGGGVQETQYF. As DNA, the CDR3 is TGTGCCAGCAGTTTTTTAGGCGGGGGTGTACAAGAGACCCAGTACTTC.

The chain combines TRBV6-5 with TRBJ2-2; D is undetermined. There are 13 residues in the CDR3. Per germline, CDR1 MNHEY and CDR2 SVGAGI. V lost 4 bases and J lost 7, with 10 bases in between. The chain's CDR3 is CASSSLPGGELFF. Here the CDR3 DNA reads TGTGCCAGCAGTTCACTCCCGGGCGGGGAGCTGTTTTTT.

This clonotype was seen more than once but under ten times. CDR3 region: CASSQDLRTDGYGYTF. CDR3 coding DNA: TGCGCCAGCAGCCAAGATCTAAGGACAGATGGCTATGGCTACACCTTC. This sequence joins TRBV4-1 and TRBJ1-2, with TRBD1 as a possible D gene (6 bases). Germline CDR1 is MGHRA and CDR2 is YSYEKL. There are 16 residues in the CDR3. Trimming took off 0 bases at V and 4 bases at J, with 15 bases between the two ends.

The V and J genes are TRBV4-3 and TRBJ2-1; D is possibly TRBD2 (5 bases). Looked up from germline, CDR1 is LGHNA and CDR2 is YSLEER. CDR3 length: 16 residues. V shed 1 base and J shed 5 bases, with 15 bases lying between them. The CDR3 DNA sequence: TGCGCCAGCAGCCAAGCTGGGTGGGAGAGGAACAATGAGCAGTTCTTC. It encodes CASSQAGWERNNEQFF.

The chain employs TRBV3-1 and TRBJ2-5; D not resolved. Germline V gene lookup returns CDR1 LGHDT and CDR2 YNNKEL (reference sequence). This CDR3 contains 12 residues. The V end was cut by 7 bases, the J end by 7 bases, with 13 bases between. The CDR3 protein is CASISLRGTQYF. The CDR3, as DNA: TGTGCCAGCATCTCCCTGCGCGGGACCCAGTACTTC.

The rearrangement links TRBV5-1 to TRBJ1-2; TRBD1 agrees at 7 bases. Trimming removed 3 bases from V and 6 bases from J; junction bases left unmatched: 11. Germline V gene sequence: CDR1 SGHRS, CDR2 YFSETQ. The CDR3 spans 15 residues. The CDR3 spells CASSSGAHTGDGYTF. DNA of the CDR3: TGCGCCAGCAGCTCGGGGGCCCACACAGGGGATGGCTACACCTTC.

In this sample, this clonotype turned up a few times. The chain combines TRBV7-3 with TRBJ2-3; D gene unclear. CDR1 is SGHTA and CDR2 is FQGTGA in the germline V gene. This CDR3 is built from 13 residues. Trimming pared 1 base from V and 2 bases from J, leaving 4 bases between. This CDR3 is CASSLMSTDTQYF. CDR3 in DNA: TGTGCCAGCAGCTTAATGTCCACAGATACGCAGTATTTT. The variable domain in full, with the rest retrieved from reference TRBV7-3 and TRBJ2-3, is GAGVSQTPSNKVTEKGKYVELRCDPISGHTALYWYRQSLGQGPEFLIYFQGTGAADDSGLPNDRFFAVRPEGSVSTLKIQRTERGDSAVYLCASSLMSTDTQYFGPGTRLTVL.

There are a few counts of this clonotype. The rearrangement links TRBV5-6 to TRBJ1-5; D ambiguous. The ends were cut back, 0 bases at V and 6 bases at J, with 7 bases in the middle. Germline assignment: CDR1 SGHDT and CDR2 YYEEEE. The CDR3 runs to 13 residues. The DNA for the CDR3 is TGTGCCAGCAGCTTGGGACAAACTCAGCCCCAGCATTTT. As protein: CASSLGQTQPQHF. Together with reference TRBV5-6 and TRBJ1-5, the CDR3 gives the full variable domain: DAGVTQSPTHLIKTRGQQVTLRCSPKSGHDTVSWYQQALGQGPQFIFQYYEEEERQRGNFPDRFSGHQFPNYSSELNVNALLLGDSALYLCASSLGQTQPQHFGDGTRLSIL.

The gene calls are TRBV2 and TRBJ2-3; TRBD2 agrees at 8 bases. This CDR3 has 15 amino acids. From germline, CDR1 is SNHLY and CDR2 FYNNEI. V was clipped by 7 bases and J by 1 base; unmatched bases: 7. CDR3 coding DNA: TGTGCCAGCACCACCGGGGGGGCCGGCACAGATACGCAGTATTTT. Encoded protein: CASTTGGAGTDTQYF.

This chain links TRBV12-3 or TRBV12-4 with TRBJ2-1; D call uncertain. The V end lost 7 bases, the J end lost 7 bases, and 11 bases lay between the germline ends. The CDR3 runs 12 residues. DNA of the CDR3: TGTGCCAGCACCCTCGGTAGTAATGAGCAGTTCTTC. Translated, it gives CASTLGSNEQFF.

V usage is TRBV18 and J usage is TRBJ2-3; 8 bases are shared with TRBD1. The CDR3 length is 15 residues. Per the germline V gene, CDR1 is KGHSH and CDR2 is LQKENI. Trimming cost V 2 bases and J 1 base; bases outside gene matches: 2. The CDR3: CASSPAQGGTDTQYF. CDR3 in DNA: TGTGCCAGCTCACCAGCACAGGGGGGCACAGATACGCAGTATTTT.

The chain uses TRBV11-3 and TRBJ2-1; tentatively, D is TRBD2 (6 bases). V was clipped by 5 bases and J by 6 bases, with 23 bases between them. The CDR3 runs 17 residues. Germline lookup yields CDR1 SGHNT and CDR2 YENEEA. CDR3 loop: CASSPQGFTSRVNEQFF. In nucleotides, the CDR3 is TGTGCCAGCAGCCCCCAAGGGTTCACTAGCAGAGTCAATGAGCAGTTCTTC.

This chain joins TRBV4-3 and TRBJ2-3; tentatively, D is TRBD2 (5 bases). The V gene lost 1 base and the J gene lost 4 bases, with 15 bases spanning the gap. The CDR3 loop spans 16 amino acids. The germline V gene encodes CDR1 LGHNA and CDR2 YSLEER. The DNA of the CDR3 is TGCGCCAGCAGCCAAGGGATTACCTTCGGGGCAGATACGCAGTATTTT. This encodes CASSQGITFGADTQYF.

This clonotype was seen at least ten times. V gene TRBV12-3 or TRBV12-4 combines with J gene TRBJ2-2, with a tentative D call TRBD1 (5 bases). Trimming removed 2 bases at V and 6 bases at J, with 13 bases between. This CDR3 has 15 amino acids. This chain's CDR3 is CASSLTRGYAGELFF. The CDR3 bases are TGTGCCAGCAGTTTAACAAGGGGTTACGCCGGGGAGCTGTTTTTT.

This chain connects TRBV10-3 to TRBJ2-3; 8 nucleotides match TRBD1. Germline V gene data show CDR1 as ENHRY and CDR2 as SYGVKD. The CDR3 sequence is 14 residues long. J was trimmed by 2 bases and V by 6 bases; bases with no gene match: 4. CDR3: CAISRDRNTDTQYF. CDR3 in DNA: TGTGCCATCAGCCGGGACAGGAACACAGATACGCAGTATTTT.

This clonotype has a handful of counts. CDR3 region: CASSWTGKVPQHF. The CDR3 nucleotides are TGTGCCAGCAGTTGGACAGGGAAAGTGCCCCAGCATTTT. The gene calls are TRBV12-3 or TRBV12-4 and TRBJ1-5, with 8 positions matching TRBD1. V shed 4 bases and J 9 bases; nucleotides not matched to a gene: 5. The CDR3 consists of 13 residues.

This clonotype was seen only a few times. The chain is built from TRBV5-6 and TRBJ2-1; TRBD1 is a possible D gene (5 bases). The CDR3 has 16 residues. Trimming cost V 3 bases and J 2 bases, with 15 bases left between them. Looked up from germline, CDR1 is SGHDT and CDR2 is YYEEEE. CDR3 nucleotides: TGTGCCAGCAGCTCCCAGGGAATCCGAGCCTACAATGAGCAGTTCTTC. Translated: CASSSQGIRAYNEQFF.

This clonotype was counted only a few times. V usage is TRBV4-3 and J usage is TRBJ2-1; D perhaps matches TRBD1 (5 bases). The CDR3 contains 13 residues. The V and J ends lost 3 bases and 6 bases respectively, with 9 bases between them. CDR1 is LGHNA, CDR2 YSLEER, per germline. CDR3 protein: CASSHIQGNEQFF. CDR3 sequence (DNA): TGCGCCAGCAGCCACATCCAGGGCAATGAGCAGTTCTTC.

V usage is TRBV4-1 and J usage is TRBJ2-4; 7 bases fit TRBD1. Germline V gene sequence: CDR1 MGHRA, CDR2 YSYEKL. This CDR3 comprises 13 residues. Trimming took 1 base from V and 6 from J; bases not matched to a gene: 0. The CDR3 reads CASSQGQGNIQYF. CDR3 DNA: TGCGCCAGCAGCCAAGGACAGGGAAACATTCAGTACTTC.

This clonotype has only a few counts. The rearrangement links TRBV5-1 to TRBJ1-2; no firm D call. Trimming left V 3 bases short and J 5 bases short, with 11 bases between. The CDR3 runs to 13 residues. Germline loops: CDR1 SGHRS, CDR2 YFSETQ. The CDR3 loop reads CASSSEGLYGYTF. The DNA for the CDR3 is TGCGCCAGCAGCTCTGAGGGTTTATATGGCTACACCTTC.

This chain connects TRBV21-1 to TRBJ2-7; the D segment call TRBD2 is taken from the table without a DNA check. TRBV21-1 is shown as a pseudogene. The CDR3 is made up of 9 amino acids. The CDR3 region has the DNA TGTGCCAGCATACTAGGGTCATACTTC. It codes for CASILGSYF.

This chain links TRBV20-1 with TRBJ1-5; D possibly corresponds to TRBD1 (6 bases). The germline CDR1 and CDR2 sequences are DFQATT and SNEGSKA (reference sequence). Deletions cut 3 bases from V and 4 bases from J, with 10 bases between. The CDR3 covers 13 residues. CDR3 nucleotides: TGCAGTGCTAGGGGGACACTGAATCAGCCCCAGCATTTT. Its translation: CSARGTLNQPQHF.

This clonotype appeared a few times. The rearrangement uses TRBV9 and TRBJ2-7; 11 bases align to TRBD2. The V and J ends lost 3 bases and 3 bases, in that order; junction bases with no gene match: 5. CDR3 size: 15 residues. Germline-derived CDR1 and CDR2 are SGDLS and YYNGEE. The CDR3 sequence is CASSERLAGIYEQYF. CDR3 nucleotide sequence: TGTGCCAGCAGCGAGCGACTAGCGGGAATCTACGAGCAGTACTTC.